Presented here are 22 T cell receptor beta chains from one specimen sequenced in a study of T cell repertoires in cytomegalovirus infection. TCRdb ran MiXCR on the reads and lists one entry per CDR3 protein. The table has under 450,000 distinct CDR3 sequences, 34% seen once. Their recognized antigens are unknown. This sample comprised cultured PBMCs, obtained from culture after CMV antigen stimulation. These receptor sequences come from a human donor in good health (CMV status not recorded). Some clones in this sample may be carry-over from other donors' samples.

The chain links TRBV4-2 to TRBJ2-7; 10 nucleotides agree with TRBD1. Trimming at V came to 5 bases and at J to 6 bases, leaving 4 bases not matched to a gene. CDR1 is LGHNA, CDR2 YNFKEQ, per germline. This CDR3 region has 13 residues. CDR3 nucleotide sequence: TGTGCCAGCAGCGGTGGACAGGGGGGCGAGCAGTACTTC. Translation: CASSGGQGGEQYF.

Only a few counts were recorded for this clonotype. This chain joins TRBV27 and TRBJ2-1; possible D gene TRBD2, 5 bases. Deletions cut 1 base from V and 9 bases from J, with 7 bases between. The CDR3 has 12 amino acids. Germline loops: CDR1 MNHEY, CDR2 SMNVEV (reference sequence). The CDR3 DNA follows: TGTGCCAGCAGTTTATGGGGAGCTGAGCAGTTCTTC. Translating it yields CASSLWGAEQFF.

This clonotype was observed a few times. The rearrangement uses TRBV7-9 and TRBJ2-5; TRBD2 matches at 10 bases. Trimming took 2 bases from V and 5 from J; bases not matched to a gene: 8. The CDR3 totals 16 residues. Germline-derived CDR1 and CDR2 are SEHNR and FQNEAQ (reference sequence). In DNA form, the CDR3 reads TGTGCCAGCAGCTTATCTAGCGGGAGAGATAAGGAGACCCAGTACTTC. Encoded protein: CASSLSSGRDKETQYF. Drawing the rest from reference TRBV7-9 and TRBJ2-5, the complete variable domain is DTGVSQNPRHKITKRGQNVTFRCDPISEHNRLYWYRQTLGQGPEFLTYFQNEAQLEKSRLLSDRFSAERPKGSFSTLEIQRTEQGDSAMYLCASSLSSGRDKETQYFGPGTRLLVL.

This sequence joins TRBV20-1 and TRBJ1-6, with D possibly TRBD1 on 6 matching bases. Germline values: CDR1 DFQATT, CDR2 SNEGSKA (reference sequence). The CDR3 is made up of 16 amino acids. V shed 2 bases and J shed 6 bases, with 17 bases lying between them. The CDR3 bases are TGCAGTGCTAGACTAGAACAGGGACTCTCTAATTCACCCCTCCACTTT. Protein sequence: CSARLEQGLSNSPLHF.

J is TRBJ2-1 and V is TRBV5-4; tentative D call: TRBD2 (5 bases). The CDR3 sequence is 14 residues long. V was pared by 7 bases and J by 12 bases, with 23 bases between. CDR1 is SGHNT and CDR2 is YYREEE in the germline V gene (reference sequence). CDR3 residues: CASRQEVISLWQFF. CDR3 bases: TGTGCCAGCCGTCAGGAGGTAATTTCACTTTGGCAGTTCTTC.

This clonotype was seen only a few times. This chain uses TRBV20-1 with TRBJ1-2; D gene ambiguous. Trimming pared 1 base from V and 4 bases from J, leaving 10 bases between. Germline assignment: CDR1 DFQATT and CDR2 SNEGSKA (reference sequence). The CDR3 runs 13 residues. The CDR3 DNA reads as TGCAGTGCTAGAGTAGTCAGGACCTATGGCTACACCTTC. This translates into CSARVVRTYGYTF.

This chain links TRBV6-5 with TRBJ1-1; the D gene is possibly TRBD1 (5 bases). Germline V CDR1 and CDR2: MNHEY, SVGAGI. The CDR3 is 14 residues long. Trimming cost V 7 bases and J 4 bases, with 16 bases left between them. In nucleotides, the CDR3 is TGTGCCAGCACCTCGGGGGGGGGGGGCACTGAAGCTTTCTTT. Protein sequence: CASTSGGGGTEAFF.

This clonotype was picked up many times. The V call is TRBV11-2, the J call TRBJ2-7; D may be TRBD1 (6 bases). Germline V CDR1 and CDR2: SGHAT, FQNNGV. V lost 5 bases to trimming and J lost 3 bases, with 11 bases between them. This CDR3 is 13 amino acids long. The CDR3 spells CASSLRDNYEQYV. The CDR3 nucleotides are TGTGCCAGCAGCCTAAGGGACAACTACGAGCAGTACGTC.

This clonotype was seen more than once but under ten times. The chain carries TRBV28 and TRBJ1-2; perhaps TRBD1 as D (6 bases). CDR3 length equals 13 residues. The V gene's germline CDR1 is MDHEN and CDR2 SYDVKM. Trimming left V 7 bases short and J 4 bases short, with 13 bases between. Here the CDR3 DNA reads TGTGCCAGCATCGCCGGGACACTCTATGGCTACACCTTC. Its protein product is CASIAGTLYGYTF.

J is TRBJ1-3 and V is TRBV28; 8 bases match TRBD1. The CDR3 is 16 amino acids. Germline V gives CDR1 MDHEN, CDR2 SYDVKM. Trimming cost V 5 bases and J 4 bases; bases outside gene matches: 10. In DNA form, the CDR3 reads TGTGCCAGCAGTACTCAGGACAGGGAAGGGGGAAACACCATATATTTT. Translating gives CASSTQDREGGNTIYF.

The J gene is TRBJ2-7, the V gene TRBV6-2 or TRBV6-3; D is unclear. Trimming cost V 4 bases and J 6 bases, with 16 bases left between them. The length of the CDR3 is 14 residues. Germline CDR1 reads MNHEY; CDR2 reads SVGEGT. The CDR3 here is CASSLPVDNGEQYV. The DNA for the CDR3 is TGTGCCAGCAGTTTACCCGTTGATAACGGCGAGCAGTACGTC.

J is TRBJ2-1 and V is TRBV5-1; D is perhaps TRBD2 (6 bases). The germline V and J ends were trimmed by 6 bases and 4 bases, with 17 bases remaining between them. CDR1 SGHRS and CDR2 YFSETQ come from the germline V gene. There are 15 residues in the CDR3. CDR3 amino acids: CASIPGSGEYNEQFF. For the CDR3, the DNA is TGCGCCAGCATCCCAGGTAGCGGAGAGTACAATGAGCAGTTCTTC.

In this sample, this clonotype turned up a few times. The chain recombines TRBV6-1 with TRBJ2-1; TRBD1 is a possible D gene (6 bases). Germline assignment: CDR1 MNHNS and CDR2 SASEGT. The CDR3 consists of 15 residues. The V and J ends lost 5 bases and 8 bases respectively, with 19 bases between them. The CDR3 DNA reads TGTGCCAGCAGTTCCCCTCGACAGGCCCCCGATGAGCAGTTCTTC. The encoded protein is CASSSPRQAPDEQFF.

Many counts were recorded for this clonotype. V gene TRBV7-2 combines with J gene TRBJ2-7, with a tentative D call TRBD1 (5 bases). V lost 2 bases and J 0 bases, leaving 8 bases between the germline ends. Germline loops: CDR1 SGHTA, CDR2 FQGNSA. The CDR3 has 14 amino acids. The DNA of the CDR3 is TGTGCCAGCAGCTTAACAGGAAACTCCTACGAGCAGTACTTC. The encoded protein is CASSLTGNSYEQYF. Using reference TRBV7-2 and TRBJ2-7 for the parts outside the CDR3, the full variable domain is GAGVSQSPSNKVTEKGKDVELRCDPISGHTALYWYRQSLGQGLEFLIYFQGNSAPDKSGLPSDRFSAERTGGSVSTLTIQRTQQEDSAVYLCASSLTGNSYEQYFGPGTRLTVT.

This clonotype was recorded many times. The J gene is TRBJ2-3, the V gene TRBV7-2, with 8 bases that match TRBD2. Germline-derived CDR1 and CDR2 are SGHTA and FQGNSA. The V and J ends lost 5 bases and 0 bases, in that order; junction bases with no gene match: 7. The CDR3 consists of 16 residues. The CDR3 protein is CASSAVSGTSTDTQYF. The CDR3 bases are TGTGCCAGCAGCGCCGTTAGCGGGACCAGCACAGATACGCAGTATTTT.

This clonotype was seen a few times. The V gene is TRBV12-3 or TRBV12-4, the J gene TRBJ2-1; 8 bases are shared with TRBD2. V shed 0 bases, J shed 10 bases, and the junction held 14 bases outside the gene matches. This CDR3 has 17 residues. In nucleotides, the CDR3 is TGTGCCAGCAGTTTAGCGCTAATTGGGCTAGCGGGTCAGGAGCAGTTCTTC. This encodes CASSLALIGLAGQEQFF.

V and J are TRBV7-2 and TRBJ1-2, with 10 bases fitting TRBD1. From germline, CDR1 is SGHTA and CDR2 FQGNSA. The CDR3 has 13 residues. With 3 bases clipped from V and 7 bases from J, the junction kept 2 bases outside the gene matches. The CDR3, as DNA: TGTGCCAGCAGCTTCCGGGACAGGGGTGGCTACACCTTC. Its protein is CASSFRDRGGYTF.

This sequence joins TRBV7-2 and TRBJ1-3; 10 bases fit TRBD1. Trimming removed 6 bases from V and 3 bases from J; junction bases left unmatched: 8. This CDR3 has 16 residues. The germline CDR1 and CDR2 sequences are SGHTA and FQGNSA. In nucleotides, the CDR3 is TGTGCCAGCAGGGGCTCGGGGACAGGGGATGGAAACACCATATATTTT. As protein: CASRGSGTGDGNTIYF.

This clonotype appeared once. The chain has TRBV27 and TRBJ2-7; 12 nucleotides line up with TRBD2. The CDR3 runs 16 residues. The germline gives CDR1 MNHEY, CDR2 SMNVEV (reference sequence). V was clipped by 6 bases and J by 4 bases; unmatched bases: 10. Here the CDR3 reads CASSPLLAGGPYEQYV. The CDR3, as DNA: TGTGCCAGCAGCCCCCTCCTAGCGGGAGGGCCGTACGAGCAGTACGTC.

The CDR3 sequence: CASSYSYRALSTDTQYF. The CDR3 coding sequence is TGTGCCAGCAGTTACTCCTACCGGGCGCTTAGCACAGATACGCAGTATTTT. V gene TRBV6-2 or TRBV6-3 combines with J gene TRBJ2-3; D not certain. The germline V and J ends were trimmed by 0 bases and 0 bases, with 13 bases remaining between them. This CDR3 spans 17 amino acids. CDR1 MNHEY and CDR2 SVGEGT come from the germline V gene.

This chain connects TRBV28 to TRBJ1-1; 7 bases are a match to TRBD1. The V gene's germline CDR1 is MDHEN and CDR2 SYDVKM. The CDR3 has 14 amino acids. With V trimmed by 6 bases and J by 5 bases, 9 bases remained unmatched. The DNA for the CDR3 is TGTGCCAGCAGCAGACAGGGTCCAAGTACTGAAGCTTTCTTT. Amino acids: CASSRQGPSTEAFF.

The chain joins TRBV6-6 to TRBJ2-5; D uncertain. Looked up from germline, CDR1 is MNHNY and CDR2 is SVGAGI (reference sequence). With 2 bases removed from V and 5 bases from J, the gap between germline ends came to 9 bases. This CDR3 has 13 amino acids. Written as DNA, the CDR3 is TGTGCCAGCAGTTACAGTACAACGGAGACCCAGTACTTC. Protein product: CASSYSTTETQYF.